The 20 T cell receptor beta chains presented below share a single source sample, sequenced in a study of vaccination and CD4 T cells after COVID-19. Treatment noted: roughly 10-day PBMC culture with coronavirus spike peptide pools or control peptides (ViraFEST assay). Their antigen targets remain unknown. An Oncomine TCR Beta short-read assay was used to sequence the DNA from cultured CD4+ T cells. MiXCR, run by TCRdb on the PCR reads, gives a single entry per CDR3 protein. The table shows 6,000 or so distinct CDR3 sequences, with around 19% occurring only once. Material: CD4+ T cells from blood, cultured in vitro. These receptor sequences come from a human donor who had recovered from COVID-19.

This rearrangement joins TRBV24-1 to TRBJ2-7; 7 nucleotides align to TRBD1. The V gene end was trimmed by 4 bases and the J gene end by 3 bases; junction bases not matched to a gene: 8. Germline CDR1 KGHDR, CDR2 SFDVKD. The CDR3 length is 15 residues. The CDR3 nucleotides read TGTGCCACCAGTGACACAGGGGCTTCCTTCTACGAGCAGTACTTC. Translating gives CATSDTGASFYEQYF.

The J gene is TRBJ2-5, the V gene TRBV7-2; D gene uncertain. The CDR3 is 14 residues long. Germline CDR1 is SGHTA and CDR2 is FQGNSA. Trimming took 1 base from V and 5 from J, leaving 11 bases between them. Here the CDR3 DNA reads TGTGCCAGCAGCTTAGGCGTGGATCGGGAGACCCAGTACTTC. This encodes CASSLGVDRETQYF.

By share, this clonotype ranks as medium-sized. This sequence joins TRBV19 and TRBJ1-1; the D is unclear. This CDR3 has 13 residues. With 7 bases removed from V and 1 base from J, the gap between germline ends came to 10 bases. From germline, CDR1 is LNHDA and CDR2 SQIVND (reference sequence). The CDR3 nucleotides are TGTGCCAGTACCGATGGGCCGAACACTGAAGCTTTCTTT. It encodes CASTDGPNTEAFF.

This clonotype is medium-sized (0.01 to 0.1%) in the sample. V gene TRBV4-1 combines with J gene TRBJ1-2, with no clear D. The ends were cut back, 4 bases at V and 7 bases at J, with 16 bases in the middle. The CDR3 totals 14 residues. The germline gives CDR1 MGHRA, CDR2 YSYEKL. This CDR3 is CASSRPGSSSGYTF. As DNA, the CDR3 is TGCGCCAGCAGCCGACCCGGGAGTAGTAGTGGCTACACCTTC.

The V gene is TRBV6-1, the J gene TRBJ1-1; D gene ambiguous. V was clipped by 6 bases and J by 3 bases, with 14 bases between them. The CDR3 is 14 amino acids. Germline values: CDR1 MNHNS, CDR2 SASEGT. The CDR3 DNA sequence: TGTGCCAGCAGCCGGACTCAGCGGGACACTGAAGCTTTCTTT. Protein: CASSRTQRDTEAFF.

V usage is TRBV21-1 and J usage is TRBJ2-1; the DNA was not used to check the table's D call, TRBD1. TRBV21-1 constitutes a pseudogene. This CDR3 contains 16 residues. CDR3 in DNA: TGTGCCAGCATCGTCCCCCCTAGCGCAGTGACCAATGAGCAGTTCTTC. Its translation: CASIVPPSAVTNEQFF.

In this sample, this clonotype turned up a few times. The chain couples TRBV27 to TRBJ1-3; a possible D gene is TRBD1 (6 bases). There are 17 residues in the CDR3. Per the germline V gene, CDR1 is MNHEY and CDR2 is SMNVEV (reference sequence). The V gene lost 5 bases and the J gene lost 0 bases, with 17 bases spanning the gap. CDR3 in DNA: TGTGCCAGCAGTGCCTGGGGGGGCGCCGGCTCTGGAAACACCATATATTTT. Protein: CASSAWGGAGSGNTIYF.

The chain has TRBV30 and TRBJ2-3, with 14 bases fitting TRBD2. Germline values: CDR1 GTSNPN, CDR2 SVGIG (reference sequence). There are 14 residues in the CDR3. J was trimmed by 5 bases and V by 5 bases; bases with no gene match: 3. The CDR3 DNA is TGTGCCTGGGGGGGACTAGCGGGAGTAGATACGCAGTATTTT. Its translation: CAWGGLAGVDTQYF.

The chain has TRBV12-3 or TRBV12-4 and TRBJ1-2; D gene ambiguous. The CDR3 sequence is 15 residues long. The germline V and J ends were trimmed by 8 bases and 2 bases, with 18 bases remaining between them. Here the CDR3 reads CASPLGPGPNYGYTF. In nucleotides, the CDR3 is TGTGCCAGCCCGCTCGGGCCCGGGCCCAACTATGGCTACACCTTC.

In nucleotides, the CDR3 is TGTGCCAGCATGGGGGGATATAGGGGGACAGGGCCCTACGAGCAGTACTTC. This translates into CASMGGYRGTGPYEQYF. The chain joins TRBV2 to TRBJ2-7, with 9 bases fitting TRBD1. Germline lookup yields CDR1 SNHLY and CDR2 FYNNEI. The CDR3 is 17 residues long. The V gene end was trimmed by 7 bases and the J gene end by 2 bases; junction bases not matched to a gene: 15. The variable domain in full, with the rest retrieved from reference TRBV2 and TRBJ2-7, is EPEVTQTPSHQVTQMGQEVILRCVPISNHLYFYWYRQILGQKVEFLVSFYNNEISEKSEIFDDQFSVERPDGSNFTLKIRSTKLEDSAMYFCASMGGYRGTGPYEQYFGPGTRLTVT.

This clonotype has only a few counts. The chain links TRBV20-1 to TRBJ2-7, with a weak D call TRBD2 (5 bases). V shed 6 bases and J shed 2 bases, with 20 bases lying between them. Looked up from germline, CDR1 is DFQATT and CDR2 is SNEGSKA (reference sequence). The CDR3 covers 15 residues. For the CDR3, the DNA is TGCAGTGCAGACAATCTCGGACTGGATACCTACGAGCAGTACTTC. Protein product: CSADNLGLDTYEQYF.

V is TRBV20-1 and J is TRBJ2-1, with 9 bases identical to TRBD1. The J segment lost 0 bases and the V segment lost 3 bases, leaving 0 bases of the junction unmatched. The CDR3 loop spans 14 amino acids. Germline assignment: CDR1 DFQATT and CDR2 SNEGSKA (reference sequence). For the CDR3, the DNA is TGCAGTGCTAGGACAGGGGGCTCCTACAATGAGCAGTTCTTC. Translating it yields CSARTGGSYNEQFF.

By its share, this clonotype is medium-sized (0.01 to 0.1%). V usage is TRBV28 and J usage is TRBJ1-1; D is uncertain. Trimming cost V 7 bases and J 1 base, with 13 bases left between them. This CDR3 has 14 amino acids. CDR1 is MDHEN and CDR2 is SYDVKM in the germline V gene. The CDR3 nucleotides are TGTGCCAGCACCACGGGCAGATCGAACACTGAAGCTTTCTTT. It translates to CASTTGRSNTEAFF.

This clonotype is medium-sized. The CDR3 region is CASSLGGTRNTEAFF. The CDR3 DNA sequence: TGTGCCAGCAGTTTAGGAGGTACAAGGAACACTGAAGCTTTCTTT. The chain joins TRBV27 to TRBJ1-1; D is ambiguous. This CDR3 comprises 15 residues. V lost 2 bases to trimming and J lost 1 base, with 11 bases between them. CDR1 is MNHEY and CDR2 is SMNVEV in the germline V gene (reference sequence).

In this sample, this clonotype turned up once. CDR3 bases: TGCGCCAGCAGCCGGGCGGGGATGAATTCACCCCTCCACTTT. This encodes CASSRAGMNSPLHF. V and J are TRBV5-1 and TRBJ1-6; D not resolved. V shed 4 bases and J shed 7 bases, with 12 bases lying between them. This CDR3 comprises 14 residues. Germline assignment: CDR1 SGHRS and CDR2 YFSETQ.

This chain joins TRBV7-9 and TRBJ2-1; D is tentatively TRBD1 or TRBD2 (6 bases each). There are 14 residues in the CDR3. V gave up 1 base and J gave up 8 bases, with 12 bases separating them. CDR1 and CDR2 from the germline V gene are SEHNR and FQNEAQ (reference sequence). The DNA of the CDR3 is TGTGCCAGCAGCTTAGTAGGGGGGCAAGATGAGCAGTTCTTC. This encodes CASSLVGGQDEQFF.

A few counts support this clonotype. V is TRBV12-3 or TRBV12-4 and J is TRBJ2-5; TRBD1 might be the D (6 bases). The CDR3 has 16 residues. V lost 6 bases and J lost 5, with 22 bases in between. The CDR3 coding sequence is TGTGCCAGCAGCCCCTCGGCCGGGGCAAGGGGGGAGACCCAGTACTTC. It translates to CASSPSAGARGETQYF.

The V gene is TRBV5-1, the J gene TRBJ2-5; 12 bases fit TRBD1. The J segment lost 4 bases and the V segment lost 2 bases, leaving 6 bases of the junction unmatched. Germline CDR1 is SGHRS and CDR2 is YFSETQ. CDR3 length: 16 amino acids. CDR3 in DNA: TGCGCCAGCAGCTTCTCCGGGACAGGGGGCGGAGAGACCCAGTACTTC. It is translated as CASSFSGTGGGETQYF.

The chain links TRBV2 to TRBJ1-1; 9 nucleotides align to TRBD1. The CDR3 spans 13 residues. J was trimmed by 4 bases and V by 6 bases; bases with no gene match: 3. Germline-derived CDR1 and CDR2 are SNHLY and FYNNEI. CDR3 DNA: TGTGCCAGCAGGACAGGGGGAAGCACTGAAGCTTTCTTT. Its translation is CASRTGGSTEAFF.

Here the CDR3 reads CASSFTAYSGNTIYF. CDR3 bases: TGTGCCAGCAGCTTTACAGCATACTCTGGAAACACCATATATTTT. The chain employs TRBV11-3 and TRBJ1-3; no reliable D call. CDR3 size: 15 residues. The ends were cut back, 3 bases at V and 0 bases at J, with 9 bases in the middle. The germline V gene has CDR1 SGHNT and CDR2 YENEEA.